This TCR beta chain was observed in a study of T cell repertoires in aging, cancer and after chemotherapy. TCR beta rearrangements were amplified from peripheral blood genomic DNA. Rearranged V-D-J TRB sequences were amplified with a mixed TRB-A/B primer pool. TCRdb redid the calling of the multiplex PCR reads with MiXCR, one entry per CDR3 protein. The repertoire holds under 3,000 distinct CDR3 sequences, more than 45% seen once, with more than 30% in the top ten. The germline CDR1 and CDR2 sequences are LGHNA and YSLEER. Trimming took off 1 base at V and 1 base at J, with 4 bases between the two ends. The CDR3 sequence is 13 residues long.

The TCR was taken from a human donor with a blood cancer. The donor label of this sample is uncertain. Sequenced material: blood. The chain recombines TRBV4-3 with TRBJ1-1; D gene unclear. The CDR3 sequence: CASSQGGNTEAFF. The CDR3 region has the DNA TGCGCCAGCAGCCAAGGAGGGAACACTGAAGCTTTCTTT.